This T cell receptor beta chain was sequenced during a study of blood T cell repertoires in COVID-19. On the study more broadly: Acute and convalescent COVID-19 specimens originated in the United States, Italy and Spain.

The V end was cut by 2 bases, the J end by 0 bases, with 8 bases between. CDR1 is ENHRY and CDR2 is SYGVKD in the germline V gene. This CDR3 is 14 amino acids long. This clone was observed once. Other DNA sequences in this specimen translate into the identical CDR3. Clones were read by immunoSEQ multiplex PCR, and TCRdb kept only the in-frame ones, dropping some. The data show around 280,000 clones, about nine tenths seen once. Material: peripheral blood. The gene calls are TRBV10-3 and TRBJ2-7, with D perhaps TRBD1 (5 bases). The receptor was isolated from a young woman with COVID-19, enrolled during active disease. The chain's CDR3 is CAISETDSSYEQYF. The CDR3 region has the DNA TGTGCCATCAGTGAGACCGACAGCTCCTACGAGCAGTACTTC.